This paragraph covers one TCR beta chain sequence. The data were produced by immunoSEQ multiplex PCR, yet TCRdb's version contains in-frame clones alone and is incomplete. This table holds roughly 170,000 clones, around 86% found once. This entry is derived from a study of blood T cell repertoires in COVID-19. About the research overall: Material from acute and convalescent COVID-19 was sourced from the United States, Italy and Spain. In each case, the material was cDNA or gDNA derived from T cells, B-cell-depleted T cells, or PBMCs.

V gave up 3 bases and J gave up 4 bases, with 7 bases separating them. The CDR3 runs to 12 residues. This sequence was found in a middle-aged man with active or convalescent COVID-19. This chain joins TRBV12-3 or TRBV12-4 and TRBJ2-7; TRBD1 is a possible D gene (6 bases). The source material was peripheral blood. The CDR3 is CASSFDRYEQYF. In DNA form, the CDR3 reads TGTGCCAGCAGTTTCGACAGGTACGAGCAGTACTTC.